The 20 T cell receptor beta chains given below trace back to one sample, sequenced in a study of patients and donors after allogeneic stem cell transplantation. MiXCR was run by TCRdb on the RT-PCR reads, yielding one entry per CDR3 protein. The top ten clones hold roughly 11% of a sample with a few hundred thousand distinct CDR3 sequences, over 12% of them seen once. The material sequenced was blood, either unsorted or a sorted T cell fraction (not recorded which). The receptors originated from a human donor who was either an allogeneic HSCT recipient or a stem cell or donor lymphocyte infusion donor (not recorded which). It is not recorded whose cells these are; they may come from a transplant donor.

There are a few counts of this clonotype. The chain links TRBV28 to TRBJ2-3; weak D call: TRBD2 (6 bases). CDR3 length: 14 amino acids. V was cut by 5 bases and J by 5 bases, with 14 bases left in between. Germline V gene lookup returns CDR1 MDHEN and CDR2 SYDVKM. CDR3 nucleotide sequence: TGTGCCAGCAGTACCCGAGGGCGGGGAGATACGCAGTATTTT. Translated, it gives CASSTRGRGDTQYF.

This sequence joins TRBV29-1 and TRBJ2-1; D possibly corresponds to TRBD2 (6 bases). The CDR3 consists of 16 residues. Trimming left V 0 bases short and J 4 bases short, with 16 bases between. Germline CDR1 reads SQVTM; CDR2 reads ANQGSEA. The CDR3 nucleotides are TGCAGCGTTGAAGAGGGCGGGGCATACAATTACAATGAGCAGTTCTTC. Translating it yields CSVEEGGAYNYNEQFF.

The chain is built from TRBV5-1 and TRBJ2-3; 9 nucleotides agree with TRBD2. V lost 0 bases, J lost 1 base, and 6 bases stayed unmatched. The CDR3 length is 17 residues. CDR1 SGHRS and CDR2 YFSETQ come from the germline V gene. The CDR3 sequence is CASSLEGRTSGTDTQYF. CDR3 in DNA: TGCGCCAGCAGCTTGGAAGGCCGGACTAGCGGCACAGATACGCAGTATTTT.

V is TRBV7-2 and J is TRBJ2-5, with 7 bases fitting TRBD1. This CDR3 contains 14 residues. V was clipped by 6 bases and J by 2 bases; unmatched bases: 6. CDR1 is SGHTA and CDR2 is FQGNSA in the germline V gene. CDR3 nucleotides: TGTGCCAGCAGAAGGGGGCACCCGCAAGAGACCCAGTACTTC. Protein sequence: CASRRGHPQETQYF.

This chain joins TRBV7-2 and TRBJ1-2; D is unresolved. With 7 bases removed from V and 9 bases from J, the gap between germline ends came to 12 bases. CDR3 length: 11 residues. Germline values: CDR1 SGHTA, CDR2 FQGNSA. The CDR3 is CASTPQASYTF. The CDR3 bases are TGTGCCAGCACCCCGCAGGCAAGCTACACCTTC. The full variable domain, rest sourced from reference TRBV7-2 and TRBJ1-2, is GAGVSQSPSNKVTEKGKDVELRCDPISGHTALYWYRQSLGQGLEFLIYFQGNSAPDKSGLPSDRFSAERTGGSVSTLTIQRTQQEDSAVYLCASTPQASYTFGSGTRLTVV.

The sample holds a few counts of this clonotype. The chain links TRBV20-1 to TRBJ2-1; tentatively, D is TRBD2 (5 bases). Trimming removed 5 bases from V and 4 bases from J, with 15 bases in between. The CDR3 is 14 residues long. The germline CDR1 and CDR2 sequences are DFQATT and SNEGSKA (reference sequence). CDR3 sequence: CSARSGGPYNEQFF. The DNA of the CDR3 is TGCAGTGCTCGATCCGGCGGGCCGTACAATGAGCAGTTCTTC.

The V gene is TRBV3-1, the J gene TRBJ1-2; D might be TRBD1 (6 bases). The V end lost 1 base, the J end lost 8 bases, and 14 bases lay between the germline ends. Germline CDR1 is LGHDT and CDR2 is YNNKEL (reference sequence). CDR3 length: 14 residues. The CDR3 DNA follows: TGTGCCAGCAGCCAAGCTGGGGGCACATTCGGCTACACCTTC. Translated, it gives CASSQAGGTFGYTF. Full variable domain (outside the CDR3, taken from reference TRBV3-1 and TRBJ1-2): DTAVSQTPKYLVTQMGNDKSIKCEQNLGHDTMYWYKQDSKKFLKIMFSYNNKELIINETVPNRFSPKSPDKAHLNLHINSLELGDSAVYFCASSQAGGTFGYTFGSGTRLTVV.

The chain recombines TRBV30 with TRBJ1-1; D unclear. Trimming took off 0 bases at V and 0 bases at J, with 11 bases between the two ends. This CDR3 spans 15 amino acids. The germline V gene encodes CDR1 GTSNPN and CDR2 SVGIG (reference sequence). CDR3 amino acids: CAWSVPARMNTEAFF. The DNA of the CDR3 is TGTGCCTGGAGTGTACCCGCCCGCATGAACACTGAAGCTTTCTTT.

The DNA for the CDR3 is TGTGCCAGCAGCTTATCAGGGGCAGACGAGCAGTACTTC. It translates to CASSLSGADEQYF. V gene TRBV7-2 combines with J gene TRBJ2-7; D perhaps matches TRBD1 (6 bases). The CDR3 contains 13 residues. Looked up from germline, CDR1 is SGHTA and CDR2 is FQGNSA. V was cut by 2 bases and J by 5 bases, with 10 bases left in between.

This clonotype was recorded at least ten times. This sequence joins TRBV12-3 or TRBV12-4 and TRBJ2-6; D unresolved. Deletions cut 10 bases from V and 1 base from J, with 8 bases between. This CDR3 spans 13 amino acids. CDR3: CATKESGANVLTF. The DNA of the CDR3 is TGTGCCACCAAAGAATCTGGGGCCAACGTCCTGACTTTC.

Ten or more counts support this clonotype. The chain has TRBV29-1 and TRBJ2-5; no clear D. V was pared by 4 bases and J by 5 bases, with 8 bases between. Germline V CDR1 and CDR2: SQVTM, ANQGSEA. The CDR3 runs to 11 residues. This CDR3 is CSVAEDETQYF. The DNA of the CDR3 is TGCAGCGTTGCTGAGGACGAGACCCAGTACTTC.

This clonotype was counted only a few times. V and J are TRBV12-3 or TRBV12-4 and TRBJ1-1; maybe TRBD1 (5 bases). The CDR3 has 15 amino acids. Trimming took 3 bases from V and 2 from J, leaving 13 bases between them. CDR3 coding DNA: TGTGCCAGCAGTTTTGGGGGAAATGACAACACTGAAGCTTTCTTT. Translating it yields CASSFGGNDNTEAFF.

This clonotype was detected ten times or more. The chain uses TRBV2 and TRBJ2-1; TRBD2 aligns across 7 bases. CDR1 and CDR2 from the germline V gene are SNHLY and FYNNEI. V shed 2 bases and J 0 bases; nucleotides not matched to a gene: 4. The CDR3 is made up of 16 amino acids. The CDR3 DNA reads TGTGCCAGCAGTGAAAACGGGGACTACTCCTACAATGAGCAGTTCTTC. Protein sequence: CASSENGDYSYNEQFF.

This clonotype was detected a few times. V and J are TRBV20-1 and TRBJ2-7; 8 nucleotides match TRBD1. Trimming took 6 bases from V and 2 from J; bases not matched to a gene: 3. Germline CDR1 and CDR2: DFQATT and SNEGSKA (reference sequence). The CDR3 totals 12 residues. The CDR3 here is CSAGQGTYEQYF. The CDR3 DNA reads TGCAGTGCCGGACAGGGAACCTACGAGCAGTACTTC.

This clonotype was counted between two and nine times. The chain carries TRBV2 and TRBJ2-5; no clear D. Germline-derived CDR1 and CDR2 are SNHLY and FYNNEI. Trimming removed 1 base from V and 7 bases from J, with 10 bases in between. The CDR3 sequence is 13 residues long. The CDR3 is CASSEVPRWTQYF. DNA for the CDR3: TGTGCCAGCAGTGAAGTTCCTAGGTGGACCCAGTACTTC.

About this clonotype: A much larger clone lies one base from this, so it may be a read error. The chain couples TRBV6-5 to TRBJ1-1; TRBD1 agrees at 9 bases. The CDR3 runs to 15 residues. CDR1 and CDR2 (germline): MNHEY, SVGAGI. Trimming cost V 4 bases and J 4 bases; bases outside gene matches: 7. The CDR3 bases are TGTGCCAGCAGTTCCAACCTGGACAGGGGCACTGAAGCTTTCTTT. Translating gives CASSSNLDRGTEAFF.

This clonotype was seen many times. CDR3 region: CAISGTASQETQYF. CDR3 coding DNA: TGTGCCATCAGTGGGACTGCAAGCCAAGAGACCCAGTACTTC. This chain links TRBV10-3 with TRBJ2-5, with D possibly being TRBD2 (5 bases). V dropped 4 bases and J dropped 1 base, with 10 bases sitting between them. This CDR3 has 14 residues. Per germline, CDR1 ENHRY and CDR2 SYGVKD.

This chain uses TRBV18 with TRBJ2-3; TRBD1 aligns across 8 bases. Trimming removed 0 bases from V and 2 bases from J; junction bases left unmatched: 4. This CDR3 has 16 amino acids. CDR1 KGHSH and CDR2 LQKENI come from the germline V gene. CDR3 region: CASSPPAGGLTDTQYF. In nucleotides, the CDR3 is TGTGCCAGCTCACCACCGGCAGGGGGCCTCACAGATACGCAGTATTTT.

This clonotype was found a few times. CDR3 sequence: CASSSTGTGPPGETQYF. The CDR3, as DNA: TGTGCCAGCAGTAGCACCGGGACAGGGCCACCCGGGGAGACCCAGTACTTC. The rearrangement uses TRBV12-3 or TRBV12-4 and TRBJ2-5; 9 bases align to TRBD1. With 5 bases clipped from V and 5 bases from J, the junction kept 15 bases outside the gene matches. The CDR3 length is 17 residues.

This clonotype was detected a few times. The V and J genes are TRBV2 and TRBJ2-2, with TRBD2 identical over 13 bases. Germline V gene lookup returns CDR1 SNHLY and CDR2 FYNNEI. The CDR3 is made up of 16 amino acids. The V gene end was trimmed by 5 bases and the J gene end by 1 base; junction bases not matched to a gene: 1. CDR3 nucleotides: TGTGCCAGCAGTCGACTAGCGGGAGGGAACACCGGGGAGCTGTTTTTT. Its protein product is CASSRLAGGNTGELFF.